The sequence of this TCR beta chain was determined in a study of shared clonotypes between healthy human individuals. Study-wide points: Even with large depth, rarefaction showed that sorted-subset sequencing was incomplete. In this cohort, only blood was sampled, and tissue repertoires likely differ. Naive subsets tended to show greater estimated richness than memory subsets.

Deep-level assay runs were performed. Profiled with immunoSEQ multiplex PCR; TCRdb holds only in-frame clones, not every one. This table holds approximately 980,000 clones, 60% to 85% found once. The junction had 7 bases not matched to a gene; V was cut back by 6 bases and J by 8 bases. The CDR3 is made up of 16 amino acids. Germline CDR1 reads SNHLY; CDR2 reads FYNNEI. In regard to this clone: Its matching antigen is unknown.

The gene calls are TRBV2 and TRBJ2-1, with TRBD2 identical over 16 bases. Material: memory CD4+ T cells sorted from blood. Subset of the sample: CD45RA-negative fraction. The receptor was isolated from a man aged 18-30 years in good health. The CDR3 DNA follows: TGTGCCAGCAGCCCCCCGGGACTAGCGGGGGGGGATGAGCAGTTCTTC. Its translation is CASSPPGLAGGDEQFF.